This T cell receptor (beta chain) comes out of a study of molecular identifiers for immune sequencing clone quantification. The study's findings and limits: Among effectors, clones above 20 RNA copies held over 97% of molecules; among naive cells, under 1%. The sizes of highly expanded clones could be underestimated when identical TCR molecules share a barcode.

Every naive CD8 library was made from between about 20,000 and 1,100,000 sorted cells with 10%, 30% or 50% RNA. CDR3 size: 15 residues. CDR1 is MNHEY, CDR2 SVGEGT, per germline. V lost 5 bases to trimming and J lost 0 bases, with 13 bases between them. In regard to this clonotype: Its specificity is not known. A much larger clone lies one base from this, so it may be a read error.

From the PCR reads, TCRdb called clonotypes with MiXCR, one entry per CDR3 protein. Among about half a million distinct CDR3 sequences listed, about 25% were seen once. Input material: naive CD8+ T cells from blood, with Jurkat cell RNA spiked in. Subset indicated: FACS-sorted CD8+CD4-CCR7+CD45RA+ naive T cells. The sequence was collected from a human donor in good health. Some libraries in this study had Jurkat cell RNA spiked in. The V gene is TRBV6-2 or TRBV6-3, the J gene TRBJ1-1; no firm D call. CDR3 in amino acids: CASSHPRFLNTEAFF. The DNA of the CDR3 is TGTGCCAGCAGTCACCCCCGATTTTTGAACACTGAAGCTTTCTTT.